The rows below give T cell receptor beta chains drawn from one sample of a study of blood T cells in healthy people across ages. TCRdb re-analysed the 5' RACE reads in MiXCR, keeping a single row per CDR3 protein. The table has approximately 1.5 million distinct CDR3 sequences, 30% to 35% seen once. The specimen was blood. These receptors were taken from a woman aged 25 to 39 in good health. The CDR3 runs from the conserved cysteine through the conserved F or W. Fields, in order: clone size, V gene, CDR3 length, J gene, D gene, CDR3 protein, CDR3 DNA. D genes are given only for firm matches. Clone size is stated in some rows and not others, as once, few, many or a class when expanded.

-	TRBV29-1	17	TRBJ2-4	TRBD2	CSVVPETSGIGKNIQYF	TGCAGCGTAGTCCCCGAGACTAGCGGGATAGGCAAAAACATTCAGTACTTC
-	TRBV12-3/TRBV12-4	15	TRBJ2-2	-	CASSRGTPQAGELFF	TGTGCCAGCAGCCGCGGGACTCCTCAGGCCGGGGAGCTGTTTTTT
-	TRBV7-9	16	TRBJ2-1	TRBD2	CASSLEGLAASNEQFF	TGTGCCAGCAGCTTAGAGGGACTAGCGGCCTCCAATGAGCAGTTCTTC
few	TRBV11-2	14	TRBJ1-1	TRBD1	CASSLGDSNTEAFF	TGTGCCAGCAGCTTAGGGGACAGCAACACTGAAGCTTTCTTT
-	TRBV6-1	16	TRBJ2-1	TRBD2	CASVLGRAGGNNEQFF	TGTGCCAGCGTTTTAGGACGAGCGGGAGGTAACAATGAGCAGTTCTTC
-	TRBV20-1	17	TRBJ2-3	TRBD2	CSARGLAGGPEQDTQYF	TGCAGTGCTAGAGGCCTAGCGGGAGGGCCTGAGCAAGATACGCAGTATTTT
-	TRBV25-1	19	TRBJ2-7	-	CASRRFDSFRLPRSYEQYF	TGTGCCAGCAGAAGATTTGACAGTTTTCGGCTTCCACGCTCCTACGAGCAGTACTTC
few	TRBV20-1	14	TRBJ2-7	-	CSARDLTGSYEQYF	TGCAGTGCTAGAGATCTAACCGGGTCCTACGAGCAGTACTTC
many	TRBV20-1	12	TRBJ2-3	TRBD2	CSANPGGDTQYF	TGCAGTGCAAACCCCGGGGGGGATACGCAGTATTTT
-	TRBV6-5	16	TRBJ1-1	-	CASSYTPGEVNTEAFF	TGTGCCAGCAGTTACACCCCGGGAGAGGTTAACACTGAAGCTTTCTTT
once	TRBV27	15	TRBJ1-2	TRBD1	CASTRSGTANYGYTF	TGTGCCAGCACTAGGTCAGGGACAGCTAACTATGGCTACACCTTC
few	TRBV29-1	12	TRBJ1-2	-	CSVRRESDGYTF	TGCAGCGTTCGGAGGGAAAGTGATGGCTACACCTTC
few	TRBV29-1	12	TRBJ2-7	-	CSVGDGTGEQYF	TGCAGCGTTGGGGACGGAACGGGGGAGCAGTACTTC
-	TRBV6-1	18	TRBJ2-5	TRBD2	CASSKSPGLAGGRETQYF	TGTGCCAGCAGTAAGAGTCCGGGACTAGCGGGAGGGCGAGAGACCCAGTACTTC
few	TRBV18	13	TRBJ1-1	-	CASSPVWNTEAFF	TGTGCCAGCTCACCCGTGTGGAACACTGAAGCTTTCTTT
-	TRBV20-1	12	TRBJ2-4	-	CSASDDFSIQYF	TGCAGTGCTAGTGATGATTTCAGCATTCAGTACTTC
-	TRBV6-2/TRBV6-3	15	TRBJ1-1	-	CASSYSGGVVAEAFF	TGTGCCAGCAGTTACTCCGGGGGAGTGGTCGCTGAAGCTTTCTTT
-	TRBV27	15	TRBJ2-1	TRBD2	CASTWSTSGRTEQFF	TGTGCCAGCACCTGGTCGACTAGCGGGAGAACTGAGCAGTTCTTC
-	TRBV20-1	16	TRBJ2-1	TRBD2	CSASPYRGGSYNEQFF	TGCAGTGCTAGTCCCTATAGGGGCGGGAGTTACAATGAGCAGTTCTTC
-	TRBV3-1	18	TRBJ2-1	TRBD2	CASSQVAGTSGRNNEQFF	TGTGCCAGCAGCCAAGTCGCCGGGACTAGCGGGCGTAACAATGAGCAGTTCTTC
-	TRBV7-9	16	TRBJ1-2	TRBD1	CASSPPTGDSGYGYTF	TGTGCCAGCAGCCCTCCCACAGGGGATTCGGGCTATGGCTACACCTTC
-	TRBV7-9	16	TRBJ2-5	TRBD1	CASSLAGGGFGETQYF	TGTGCCAGCAGCTTAGCAGGGGGCGGATTCGGGGAGACCCAGTACTTC
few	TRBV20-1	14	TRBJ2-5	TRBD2	CSANNRGGVETQYF	TGCAGTGCCAACAACCGGGGGGGCGTGGAGACCCAGTACTTC
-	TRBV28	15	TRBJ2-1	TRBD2	CASQFFSGSFNEQFF	TGTGCCAGCCAATTCTTTAGCGGGAGCTTCAATGAGCAGTTCTTC
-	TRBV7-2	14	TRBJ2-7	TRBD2	CASSLGGGRVEQYF	TGTGCCAGCAGCCTCGGCGGGGGGCGGGTCGAGCAGTACTTC
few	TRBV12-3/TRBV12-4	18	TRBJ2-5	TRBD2	CASSFPFGAGGFWETQYF	TGTGCCAGCAGTTTTCCGTTCGGAGCGGGGGGGTTCTGGGAGACCCAGTACTTC
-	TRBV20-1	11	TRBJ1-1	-	CSAITGSGAFF	TGCAGTGCAATAACGGGGAGCGGAGCTTTCTTT
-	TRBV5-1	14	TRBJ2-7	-	CASSERFHGDEQYF	TGCGCCAGCAGCGAAAGATTCCACGGCGATGAACAGTACTTC
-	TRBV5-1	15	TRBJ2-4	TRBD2	CASSRRVAGEDIQYF	TGCGCCAGCAGCCGGCGGGTAGCGGGAGAGGACATTCAGTACTTC
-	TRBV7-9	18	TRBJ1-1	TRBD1	CASSFQGGWTGTSTEAFF	TGTGCCAGCAGCTTTCAAGGGGGCTGGACAGGGACGTCCACTGAAGCTTTCTTT
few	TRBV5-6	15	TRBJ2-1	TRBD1	CASSLADRGGSEQFF	TGTGCCAGCAGCTTGGCCGACAGGGGAGGTTCTGAGCAGTTCTTC
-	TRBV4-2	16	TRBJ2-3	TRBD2	CASSQEIWREGDTQYF	TGTGCCAGCAGCCAAGAGATCTGGCGGGAGGGCGATACGCAGTATTTT
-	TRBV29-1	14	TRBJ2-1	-	CSVARRGPYNEQFF	TGCAGCGTTGCGAGGCGGGGGCCTTACAATGAGCAGTTCTTC
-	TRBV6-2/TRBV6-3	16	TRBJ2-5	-	CASSPGQGLTEETQYF	TGTGCCAGCAGTCCCGGACAGGGACTAACCGAAGAGACCCAGTACTTC
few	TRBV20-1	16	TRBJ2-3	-	CSASGLGQTSTDTQYF	TGCAGTGCTAGTGGGCTTGGACAGACAAGCACAGATACGCAGTATTTT
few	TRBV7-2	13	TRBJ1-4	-	CASSTSWNEKLFF	TGTGCCAGCTCAACATCATGGAACGAAAAACTGTTTTTT
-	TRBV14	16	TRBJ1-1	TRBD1	CASSPQPDRLNTEAFF	TGTGCCAGCAGCCCTCAACCGGACAGGTTGAACACTGAAGCTTTCTTT
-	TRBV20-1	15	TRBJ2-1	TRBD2	CSAMRLAGGGSEQFF	TGCAGTGCTATGAGACTAGCGGGGGGGGGCTCGGAGCAGTTCTTC
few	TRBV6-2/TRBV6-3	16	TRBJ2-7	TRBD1	CASTLAVRDRTYEQYF	TGTGCCAGCACTCTGGCAGTACGGGACAGGACCTACGAGCAGTACTTC
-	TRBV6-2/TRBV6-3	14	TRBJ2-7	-	CASSPSRSYNEQYF	TGTGCCAGCAGTCCCAGTAGATCCTACAATGAGCAGTACTTC
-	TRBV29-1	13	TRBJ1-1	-	CSVDHREGTEAFF	TGCAGCGTTGATCACAGGGAGGGCACTGAAGCTTTCTTT
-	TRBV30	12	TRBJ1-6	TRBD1	CASDRRGRALHF	TGTGCCTCGGACAGGCGGGGTAGGGCCCTCCACTTT
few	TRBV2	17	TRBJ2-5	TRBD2	CASSELGLAGGQETQYF	TGTGCCAGCAGTGAATTGGGACTAGCGGGTGGCCAAGAGACCCAGTACTTC
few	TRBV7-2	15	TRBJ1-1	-	CASSPLGTRNTEAFF	TGTGCCAGCAGCCCCCTCGGGACAAGGAACACTGAAGCTTTCTTT
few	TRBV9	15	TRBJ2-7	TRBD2	CASSPRGDWGYEQYF	TGTGCCAGCAGCCCCCGGGGGGATTGGGGCTACGAGCAGTACTTC
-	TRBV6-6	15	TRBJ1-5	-	CASSTTTDSNQPQHF	TGTGCCAGCAGTACGACGACAGATAGCAATCAGCCCCAGCATTTT
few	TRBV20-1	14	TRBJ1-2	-	CSAREGGRNYGYTF	TGCAGTGCTAGAGAGGGGGGGCGTAACTATGGCTACACCTTC
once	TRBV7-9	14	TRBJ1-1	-	CASSFYNFGPQAFF	TGTGCCAGCAGCTTTTATAATTTCGGCCCCCAGGCTTTCTTT
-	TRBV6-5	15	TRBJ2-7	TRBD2	CASSASWGGGNEQYF	TGTGCCAGCAGTGCATCTTGGGGCGGGGGAAACGAGCAGTACTTC
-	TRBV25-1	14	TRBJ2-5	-	CASSEVSQWETQYF	TGTGCCAGCAGTGAAGTAAGCCAATGGGAGACCCAGTACTTC
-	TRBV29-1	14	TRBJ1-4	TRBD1	CSVEEKRGPEKLFF	TGCAGCGTTGAAGAGAAGAGGGGGCCTGAAAAACTGTTTTTT